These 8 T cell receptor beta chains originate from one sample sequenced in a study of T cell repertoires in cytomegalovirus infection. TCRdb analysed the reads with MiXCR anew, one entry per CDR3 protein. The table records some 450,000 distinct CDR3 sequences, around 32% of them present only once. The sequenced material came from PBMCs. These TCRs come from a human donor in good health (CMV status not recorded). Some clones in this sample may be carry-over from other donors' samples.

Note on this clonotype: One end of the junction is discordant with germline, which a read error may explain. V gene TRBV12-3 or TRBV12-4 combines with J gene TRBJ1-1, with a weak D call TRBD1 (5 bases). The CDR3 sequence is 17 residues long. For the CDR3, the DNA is TGTGCCAGCAGTTTAGGGGTTAAGGGGCGAGTGAGCACTGAAGCTTTATTT. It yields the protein CASSLGVKGRVSTEALF.

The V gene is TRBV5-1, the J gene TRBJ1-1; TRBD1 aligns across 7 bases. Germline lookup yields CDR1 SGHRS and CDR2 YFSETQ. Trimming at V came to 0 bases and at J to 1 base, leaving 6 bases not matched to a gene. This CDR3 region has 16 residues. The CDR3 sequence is CASSLATGVWNTEAFF. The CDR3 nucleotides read TGCGCCAGCAGCTTGGCCACAGGGGTTTGGAACACTGAAGCTTTCTTT.

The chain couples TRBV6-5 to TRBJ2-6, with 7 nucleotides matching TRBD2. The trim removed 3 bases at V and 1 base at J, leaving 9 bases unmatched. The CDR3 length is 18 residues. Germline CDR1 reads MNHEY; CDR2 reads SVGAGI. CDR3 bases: TGTGCCAGCAGTTATTCGTTGGGGGAGGGGTCTGGGGCCAACGTCCTGACTTTC. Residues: CASSYSLGEGSGANVLTF.

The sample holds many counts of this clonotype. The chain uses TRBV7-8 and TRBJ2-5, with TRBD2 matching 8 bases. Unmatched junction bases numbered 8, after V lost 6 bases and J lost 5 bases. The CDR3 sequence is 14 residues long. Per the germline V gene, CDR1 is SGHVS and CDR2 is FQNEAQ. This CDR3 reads CASRRRGGGETQYF. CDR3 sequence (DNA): TGTGCCAGCAGGCGACGGGGGGGAGGGGAGACCCAGTACTTC.

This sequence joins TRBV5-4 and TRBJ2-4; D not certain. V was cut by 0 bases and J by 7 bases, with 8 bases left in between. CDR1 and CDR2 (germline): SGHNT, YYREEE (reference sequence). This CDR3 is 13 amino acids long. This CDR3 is CASSLGVNNIQYF. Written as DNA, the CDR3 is TGTGCCAGCAGCTTGGGCGTAAATAACATTCAGTACTTC. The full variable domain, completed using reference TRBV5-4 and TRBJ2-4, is ETGVTQSPTHLIKTRGQQVTLRCSSQSGHNTVSWYQQALGQGPQFIFQYYREEENGRGNFPPRFSGLQFPNYSSELNVNALELDDSALYLCASSLGVNNIQYFGAGTRLSVL.

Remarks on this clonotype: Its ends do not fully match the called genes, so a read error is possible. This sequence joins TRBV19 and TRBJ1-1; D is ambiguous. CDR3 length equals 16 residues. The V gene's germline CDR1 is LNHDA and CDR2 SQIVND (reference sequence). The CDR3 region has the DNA TGTGCCAGTAGCCCCACCCCCCCGACGTGGAACACTGAAGCTTTATTT. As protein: CASSPTPPTWNTEALF.

CDR3 in DNA: TGTGCCAGCAGTTTAGGGGAGCGGGGGTCAGGCACAGATACGCAGTATTTT. Its protein is CASSLGERGSGTDTQYF. The V call is TRBV12-3 or TRBV12-4, the J call TRBJ2-3, with 8 bases fitting TRBD2. V was pared by 1 base and J by 1 base, with 7 bases of the junction left unmatched. The CDR3 extends over 17 amino acids.

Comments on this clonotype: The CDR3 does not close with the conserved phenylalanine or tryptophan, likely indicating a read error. The CDR3 DNA reads as TGTGCCAGCAGTGGATTTCCGAGCTCCTACGAGCAGTACCTC. Translating gives CASSGFPSSYEQYL. The V gene is TRBV2, the J gene TRBJ2-7; D gene uncertain. This CDR3 has 14 amino acids. Germline V CDR1 and CDR2: SNHLY, FYNNEI. V dropped 4 bases and J dropped 0 bases, with 10 bases sitting between them.